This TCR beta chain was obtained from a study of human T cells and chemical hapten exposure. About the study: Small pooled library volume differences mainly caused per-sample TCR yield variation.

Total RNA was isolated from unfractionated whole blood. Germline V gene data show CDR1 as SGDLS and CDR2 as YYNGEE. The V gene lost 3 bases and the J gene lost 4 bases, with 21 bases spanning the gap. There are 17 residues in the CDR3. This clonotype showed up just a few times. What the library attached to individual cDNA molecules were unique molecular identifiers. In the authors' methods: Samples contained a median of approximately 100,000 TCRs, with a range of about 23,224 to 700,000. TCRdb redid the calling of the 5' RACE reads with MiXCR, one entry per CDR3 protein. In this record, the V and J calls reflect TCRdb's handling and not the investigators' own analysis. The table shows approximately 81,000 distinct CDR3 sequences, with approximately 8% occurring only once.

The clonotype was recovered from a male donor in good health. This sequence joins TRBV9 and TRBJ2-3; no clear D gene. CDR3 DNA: TGTGCCAGCAGCGCCAGGAGCTCGGTCGCTTCGGCAGATACGCAGTATTTT. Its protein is CASSARSSVASADTQYF.